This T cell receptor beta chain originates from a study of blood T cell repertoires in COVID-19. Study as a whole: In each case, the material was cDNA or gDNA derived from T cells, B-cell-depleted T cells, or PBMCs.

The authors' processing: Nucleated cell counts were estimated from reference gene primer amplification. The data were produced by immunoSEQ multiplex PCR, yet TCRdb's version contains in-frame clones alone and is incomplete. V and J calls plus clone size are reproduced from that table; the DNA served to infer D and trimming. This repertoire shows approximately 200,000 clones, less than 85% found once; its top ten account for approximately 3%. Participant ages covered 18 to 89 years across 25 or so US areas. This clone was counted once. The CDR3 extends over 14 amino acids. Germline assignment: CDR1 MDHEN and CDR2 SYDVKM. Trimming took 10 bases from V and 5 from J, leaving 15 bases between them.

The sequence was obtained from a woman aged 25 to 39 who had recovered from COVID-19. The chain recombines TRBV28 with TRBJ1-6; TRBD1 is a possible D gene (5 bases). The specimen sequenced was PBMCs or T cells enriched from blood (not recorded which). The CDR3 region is CAIRGEQNNSPLHF. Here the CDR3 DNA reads TGTGCCATCCGGGGGGAGCAGAATAATTCACCCCTCCACTTT.